This T cell receptor (beta chain) was found in a study of shared T cell receptors in the human thymus (dated by TCRdb to the early 2020s). Regarding the study in general: The study examined how the human thymus generates shared, self-reactive T-cell receptor alpha chains.

Note on this clone: What this receptor recognizes is not known. Base qualities were left out, and no much larger clone turns up one base away.

Receptor amplification or capture employed the immunoSEQ multiplex PCR assay. Not all clones reach the TCRdb copy of this immuneACCESS table, which keeps in-frame sequences only. Checked studies attribute under half of the gap to unresolved V genes and leave the rest unexplained. This sample comprises 700,000 or so clones, 80% to 90% of them detected only once. The ten largest account for more than 0.008% of the sample. The CDR3 runs 16 amino acids, cysteine and phenylalanine included. Solely the CDR3 DNA is kept, with 48 bases framed from the first base. The germline V gene encodes CDR1 MGHRA and CDR2 YSYEKL. At the junction V is shortened by 1 base and J by 1 base; bases outside the gene matches: 6. This same sample was also part of a study on human thymus T cells. The second study's authors report: In Finland, the donors were immunologically healthy infants who were having open corrective cardiac surgery for congenital heart defects. Thymus tissue was obtained as surgical resects removed during corrective cardiac surgery. Biased V and J gene segment usage appeared to be present in both thymic and peripheral blood repertoires. The related research reported highly overlapping thymic TCR repertoires among unrelated individuals. The study described the TCR alpha and beta repertoires in roughly 8 infant thymus samples and a few matching peripheral blood samples. Donor ages ranged from roughly 7 to 244 days, and the cohort comprised over 5 male and a couple of female infants. After being mechanically released from the tissue, thymocytes were kept at -70 degrees C in pellets of about 8.5-30 million cells. A QIAsymphony instrument was used to extract genomic DNA from the frozen cell pellets. The immunoSEQ multiplex PCR assay was used to amplify the TCRB and TCRAD loci from a standardized amount of quality-controlled genomic DNA. The amplicons spanned the V(D)J region and were long enough to cover the CDR3 and allow V and J genes to be identified. Through the commercial immunoSEQ service, the amplicons were sequenced on an Illumina platform. Primer bias and sequencing errors were corrected as previously described, and TCRAD and TCRB were defined on the basis of the IMGT database. Repertoires were analysed with immunoSEQ Analyzer 3.0 and VDJTools, covering basic statistics, V/J segment usage, diversity estimates, rarefaction and pairwise overlap. To estimate diversity, the Chao1, ChaoE, Efron-Thisted, Shannon and inverse Simpson indices were applied, and diversity was also estimated on datasets down-sampled to the smallest sample. Repertoire overlap was determined by strict matching of CDR3 nucleotide sequence, V gene and J gene, and Jaccard-based multidimensional scaling clustering was applied. Thymus samples yielded on average roughly 810,000 unique TCRB clonotypes, compared with 75,000 to 100,000 from blood samples.

The receptor was isolated from a girl under two years old with a congenital heart defect. Donor details come from another sample of the same person, matched by shared clones. Sequencing was performed on thymocytes. Here the chain combines TRBV4-1 and TRBJ1-1; 7 central nucleotides agree with TRBD1. The CDR3 region: CASSQGRQGGNTEAFF. The DNA is as follows: TGCGCCAGCAGCCAAGGTCGGCAGGGGGGGAACACTGAAGCTTTCTTT.